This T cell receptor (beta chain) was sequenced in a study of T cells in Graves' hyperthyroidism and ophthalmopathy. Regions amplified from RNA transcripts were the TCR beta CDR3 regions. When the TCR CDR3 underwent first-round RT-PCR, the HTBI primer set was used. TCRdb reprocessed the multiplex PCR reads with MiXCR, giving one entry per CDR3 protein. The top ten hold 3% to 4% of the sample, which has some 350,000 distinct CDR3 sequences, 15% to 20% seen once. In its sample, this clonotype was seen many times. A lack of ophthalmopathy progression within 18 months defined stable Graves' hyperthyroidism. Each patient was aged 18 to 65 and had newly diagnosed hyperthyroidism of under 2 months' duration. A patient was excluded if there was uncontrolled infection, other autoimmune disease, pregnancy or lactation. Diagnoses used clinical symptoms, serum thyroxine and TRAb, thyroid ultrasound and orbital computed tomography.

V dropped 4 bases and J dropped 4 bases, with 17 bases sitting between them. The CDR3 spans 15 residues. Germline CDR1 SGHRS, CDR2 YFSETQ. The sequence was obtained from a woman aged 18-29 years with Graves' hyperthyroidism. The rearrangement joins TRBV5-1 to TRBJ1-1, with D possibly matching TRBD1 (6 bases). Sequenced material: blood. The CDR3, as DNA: TGCGCCAGCAGCCTCACCTGGGGGCCGTCCACTGAAGCTTTCTTT. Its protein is CASSLTWGPSTEAFF.